This record concerns one T cell receptor beta chain sequence. Its target is unknown. The sample originates from a study of shared clonotypes between healthy human individuals. In the study overall: Participating donors consisted of a couple of women and a few men aged 18 to 49. CD8 memory received one plate per donor, CD8 naive two, CD4 memory three and CD4 naive three. Study-wide results and caveats: Rarefaction showed sorted-subset sequencing was incomplete despite large depth.

Using immunoSEQ multiplex PCR, the repertoire was profiled, and TCRdb retains in-frame clones only, with some absent. The sample holds around 2.1 million clones, about 92% seen once. The length of the CDR3 is 14 residues. Germline V gene sequence: CDR1 MNHEY, CDR2 SMNVEV (reference sequence). With 3 bases removed from V and 7 bases from J, the gap between germline ends came to 16 bases. It was CD45RO-negative cells, positively selected for CCR7, that made up naive CD8 cells, with terminally differentiated effector memory CD45RA+ cells excluded. Material for sequencing was naive CD8+ T cells from PBMCs. The chain uses TRBV27 and TRBJ2-7; D may be TRBD2 (6 bases). The sequence derives from a young man in good health. Some clones in this sample may be carry-over from other donors' samples. The CDR3 DNA sequence: TGTGCCAGCAGTTTTCGTGCCCCGGGGGAGGAGCAGTACTTC. It translates to CASSFRAPGEEQYF.